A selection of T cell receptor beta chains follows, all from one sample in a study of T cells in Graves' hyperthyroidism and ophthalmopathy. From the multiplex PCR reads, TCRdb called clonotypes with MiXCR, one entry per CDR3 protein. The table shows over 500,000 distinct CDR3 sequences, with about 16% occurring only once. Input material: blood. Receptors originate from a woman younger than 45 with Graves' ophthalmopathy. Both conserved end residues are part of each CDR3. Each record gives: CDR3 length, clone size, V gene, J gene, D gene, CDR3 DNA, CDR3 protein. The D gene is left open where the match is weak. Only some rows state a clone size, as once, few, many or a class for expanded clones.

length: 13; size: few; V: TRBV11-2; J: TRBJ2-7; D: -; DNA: TGTGCCAGCAGACTCCGAGGGGCGGGGGAGCAGTACTTC; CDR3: CASRLRGAGEQYF
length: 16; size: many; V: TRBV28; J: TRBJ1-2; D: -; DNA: TGTGCCAGCAGTTTAGCAGGAGATTATACTAACTATGGCTACACCTTC; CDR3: CASSLAGDYTNYGYTF
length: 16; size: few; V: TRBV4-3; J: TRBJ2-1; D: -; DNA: TGCGCCAGCAGCCAAGGGTCTGTCTACTCCTACAATGAGCAGTTCTTC; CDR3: CASSQGSVYSYNEQFF
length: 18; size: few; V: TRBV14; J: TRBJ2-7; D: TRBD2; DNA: TGTGCCAGCAGCACCCGTCCGGGACTAGCGGACTCAATCTACGAGCAGTACTTC; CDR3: CASSTRPGLADSIYEQYF
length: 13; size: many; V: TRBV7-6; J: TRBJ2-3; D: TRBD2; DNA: TGTGCCAGCACCCGGGGGGGATCAGATACGCAGTATTTT; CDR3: CASTRGGSDTQYF
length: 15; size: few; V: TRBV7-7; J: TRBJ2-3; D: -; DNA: TGTGCTAGCAGCTTATGGGCGGACAGCACAGATACGCAGTATTTT; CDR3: CASSLWADSTDTQYF
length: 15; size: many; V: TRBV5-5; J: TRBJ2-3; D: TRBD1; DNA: TGTGCCAGCAGGATGGACAGGGGAAGGACAGATACGCAGTATTTT; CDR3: CASRMDRGRTDTQYF
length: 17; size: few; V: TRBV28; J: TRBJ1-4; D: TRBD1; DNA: TGTGCCAGCAAGGATCCCCGACAGGGAATGACTAATGAAAAACTGTTTTTT; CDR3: CASKDPRQGMTNEKLFF
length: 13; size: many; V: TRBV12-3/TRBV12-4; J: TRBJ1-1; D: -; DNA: TGTGCCAGCGAATTCGAAGGGGACACTGAAGCTTTCTTT; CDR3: CASEFEGDTEAFF
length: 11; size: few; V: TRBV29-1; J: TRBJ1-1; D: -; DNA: TGCAGCGTTTTAGACAAAACCGAAGCTTTCTTT; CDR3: CSVLDKTEAFF
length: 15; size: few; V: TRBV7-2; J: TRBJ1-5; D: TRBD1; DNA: TGTGCCAGCCACCCAGGGGGGAGTAGCAATCAGCCCCAGCATTTT; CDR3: CASHPGGSSNQPQHF
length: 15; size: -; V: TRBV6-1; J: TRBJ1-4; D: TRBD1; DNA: TGTGCCAGCAGTGAGACAGGGAACCTTAATGAAAAACTGTTTTTT; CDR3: CASSETGNLNEKLFF
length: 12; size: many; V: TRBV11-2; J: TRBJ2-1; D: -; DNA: TGTGCCAGCAGCTTAGGGCCGGGGGAGCAGTTCTTC; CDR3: CASSLGPGEQFF
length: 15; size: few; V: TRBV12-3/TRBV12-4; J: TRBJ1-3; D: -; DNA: TGTGCCAGCAGTTTTCGGGGACCCTCTGGAAACACCATATATTTT; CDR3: CASSFRGPSGNTIYF
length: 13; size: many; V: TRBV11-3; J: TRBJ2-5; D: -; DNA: TGTGCCAGCAGCTTAAACGGATTAGAGACCCAGTACTTC; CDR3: CASSLNGLETQYF
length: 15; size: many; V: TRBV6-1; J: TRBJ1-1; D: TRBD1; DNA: TGTGCCAGCAGACAGGGGCCGCTGGGGGACACTGAAGCTTTCTTT; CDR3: CASRQGPLGDTEAFF
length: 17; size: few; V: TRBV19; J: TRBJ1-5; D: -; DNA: TGTGCCAGTAGTAGTGATTGGACAACTTATAGCAATCAGCCCCAGCATTTT; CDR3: CASSSDWTTYSNQPQHF
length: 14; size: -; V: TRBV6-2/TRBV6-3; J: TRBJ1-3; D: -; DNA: TGTGCCAGCAGTTACGCAGGGACTGGAAACACCATATATTTT; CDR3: CASSYAGTGNTIYF
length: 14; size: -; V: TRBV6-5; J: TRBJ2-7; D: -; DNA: TGTGCCAGCAGTTACTCATCCCAGTCCTACGAGCAGTACTTC; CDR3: CASSYSSQSYEQYF
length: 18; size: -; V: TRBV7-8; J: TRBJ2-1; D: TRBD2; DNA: TGTGCCAGCAGCGCGGGACTAGCGGGTGGACCGACCTACAATGAGCAGTTCTTC; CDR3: CASSAGLAGGPTYNEQFF
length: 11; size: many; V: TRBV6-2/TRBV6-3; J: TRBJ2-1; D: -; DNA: TGTGCCAGCAAGTACGCGGATGAGCAGTTCTTC; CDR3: CASKYADEQFF
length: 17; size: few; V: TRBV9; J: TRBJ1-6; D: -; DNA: TGTGCCAGCAGCGTAGTCGGGGACAACTCCTATAATTCACCCCTCCACTTT; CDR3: CASSVVGDNSYNSPLHF
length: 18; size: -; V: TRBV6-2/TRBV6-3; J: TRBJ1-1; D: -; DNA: TGTGCCGGCAGTCGCCCAGGTTTCCCCAACTATGGGAACACTGAAGCTTTCTTT; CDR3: CAGSRPGFPNYGNTEAFF
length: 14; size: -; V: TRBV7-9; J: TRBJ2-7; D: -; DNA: TGTGCCAGCAGCTTACGCGGTAGCTACAACGAGCAGTACTTC; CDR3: CASSLRGSYNEQYF
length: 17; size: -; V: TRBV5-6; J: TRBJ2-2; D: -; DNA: TGTGCCAGCAGCTTGATTGGGACACCAGCGAACACCGGGGAGCTGTTTTTT; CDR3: CASSLIGTPANTGELFF
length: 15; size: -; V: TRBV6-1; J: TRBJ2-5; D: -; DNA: TGTGCCAGCAGTGGTAAAGTAGATCTCCAAGAGACCCAGTACTTC; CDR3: CASSGKVDLQETQYF
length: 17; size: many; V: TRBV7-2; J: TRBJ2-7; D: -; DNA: TGTGCCAGCAGCCCCCCGGGACTCCTTAAAACCACCTACGAGCAGTACTTC; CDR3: CASSPPGLLKTTYEQYF
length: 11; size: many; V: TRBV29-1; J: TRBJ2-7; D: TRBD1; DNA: TGCAGCGTTGACAGGGGGTACGAGCAGTACTTC; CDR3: CSVDRGYEQYF
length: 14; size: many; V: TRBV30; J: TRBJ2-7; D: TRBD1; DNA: TGTGCCTGGAGTGTACGGACAGGGAGGTACGAGCAGTACTTC; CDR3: CAWSVRTGRYEQYF
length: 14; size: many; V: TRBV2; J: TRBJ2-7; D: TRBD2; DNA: TGTGCCAGCTTCCTGGCGGGAGGGCCTGGGGAGCAGTACTTC; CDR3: CASFLAGGPGEQYF
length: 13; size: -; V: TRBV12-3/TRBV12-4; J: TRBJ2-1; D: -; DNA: TGTGCCAGCAGCGTAAGGGGGGACAATGAGCAGTTCTTC; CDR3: CASSVRGDNEQFF
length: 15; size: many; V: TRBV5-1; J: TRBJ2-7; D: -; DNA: TGCGCCAGCAGCCACGGACACGACACCTCCTACGAGCAGTACTTC; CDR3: CASSHGHDTSYEQYF
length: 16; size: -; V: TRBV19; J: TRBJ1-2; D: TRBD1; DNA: TGTGCCAGTAGTGACCGGGACAGGCTTCGTAACTATGGCTACACCTTC; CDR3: CASSDRDRLRNYGYTF
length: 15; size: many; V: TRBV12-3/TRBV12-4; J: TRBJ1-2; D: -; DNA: TGTGCCAGCAGTTTAACGCGGGGGCAAAACTATGGCTACACCTTC; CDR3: CASSLTRGQNYGYTF
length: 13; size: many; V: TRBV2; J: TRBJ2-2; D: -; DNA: TGTGCCAGCAGTGCCCGTTTCGGCGGGGAGCTGTTTTTT; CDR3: CASSARFGGELFF
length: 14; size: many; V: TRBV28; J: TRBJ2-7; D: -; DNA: TGTGCCAGCATTGGCGCAGGGGGGACTTACGAGCAGTACTTC; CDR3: CASIGAGGTYEQYF
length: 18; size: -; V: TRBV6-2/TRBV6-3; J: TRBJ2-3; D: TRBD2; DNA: TGTGCCAGCAGTTTTACGTCGGGGCTGGCGGGAGGCACAGATACGCAGTATTTT; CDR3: CASSFTSGLAGGTDTQYF
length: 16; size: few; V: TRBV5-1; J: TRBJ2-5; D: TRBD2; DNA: TGCGCCAGCAGCTTGATTTCTAGCGGGAGTCGGAAGACCCAGTACTTC; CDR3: CASSLISSGSRKTQYF
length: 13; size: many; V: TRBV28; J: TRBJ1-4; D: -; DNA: TGTGCCAGCAGTTTGGAGAGTAATGAAAAACTGTTTTTT; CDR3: CASSLESNEKLFF
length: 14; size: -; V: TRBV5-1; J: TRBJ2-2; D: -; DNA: TGCGCCAGCAGCTTGGGTGATGACACCGGGGAGCTGTTTTTT; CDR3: CASSLGDDTGELFF
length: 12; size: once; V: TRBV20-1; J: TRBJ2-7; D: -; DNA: TGCAGTGCTCGCCGTGGTTCCCACGAGCAGTACTTC; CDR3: CSARRGSHEQYF
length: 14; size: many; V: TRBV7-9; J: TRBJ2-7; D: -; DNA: TGTGCCAGCAGCGCCCGCAGCGGTGCCTACGAGCAGTACTTC; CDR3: CASSARSGAYEQYF
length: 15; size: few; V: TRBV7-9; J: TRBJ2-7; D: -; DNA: TGTGCCAGCAGCCCGGGGGAGGGGGAAGACTACGAGCAGTACTTC; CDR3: CASSPGEGEDYEQYF
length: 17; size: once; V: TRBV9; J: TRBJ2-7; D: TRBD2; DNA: TGTGCCAGCAGCCCAACTAGACTAGCGGGAGGAGGATACGAGCAGTACTTC; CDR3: CASSPTRLAGGGYEQYF
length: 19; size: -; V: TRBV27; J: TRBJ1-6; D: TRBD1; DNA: TGTGCCAGCAGCCTTTTGGGGGACAGGGGACTTTATCGCAATTCACCCCTCCACTTT; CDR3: CASSLLGDRGLYRNSPLHF
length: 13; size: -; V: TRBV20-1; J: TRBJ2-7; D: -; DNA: TGCAGTGCTATTCCCGACAGTTCCTACGAGCAGTACTTC; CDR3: CSAIPDSSYEQYF
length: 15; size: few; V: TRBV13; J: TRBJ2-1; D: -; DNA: TGTGCCAGCAGCCCTGGGCGCCAGTTAGACAATGAGCAGTTCTTC; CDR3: CASSPGRQLDNEQFF
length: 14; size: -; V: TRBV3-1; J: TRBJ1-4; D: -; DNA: TGTGCCAGCAGCCAAGGGCTAATGAATGAAAAACTGTTTTTT; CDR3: CASSQGLMNEKLFF
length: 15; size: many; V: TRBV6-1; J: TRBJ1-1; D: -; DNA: TGTGCCAGCAGTGAAGGCACCTTAGGAAACACTGAAGCTTTCTTT; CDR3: CASSEGTLGNTEAFF
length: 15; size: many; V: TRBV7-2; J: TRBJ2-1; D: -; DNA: TGTGCCAGCAGCCCCAGCGTTCACTCCTACAATGAGCAGTTCTTC; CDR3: CASSPSVHSYNEQFF
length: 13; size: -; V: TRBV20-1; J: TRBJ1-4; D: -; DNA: TGCAGTGCTAGTGGCGATAATTTCGGAAAACTGTTTTTT; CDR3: CSASGDNFGKLFF
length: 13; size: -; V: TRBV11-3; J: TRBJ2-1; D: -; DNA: TGTGCCAGCAGCTTAGGGAGGGCCGCTGAGCAGTTCTTC; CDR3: CASSLGRAAEQFF
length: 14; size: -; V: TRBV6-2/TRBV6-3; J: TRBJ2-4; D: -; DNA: TGTGCCAGCACCCTAGACAGAGCCAAAAACATTCAGTACTTC; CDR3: CASTLDRAKNIQYF
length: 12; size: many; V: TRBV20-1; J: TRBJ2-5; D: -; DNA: TGCAGTGCTAGTAAGGGTCGGGAGACCCAGTACTTC; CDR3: CSASKGRETQYF
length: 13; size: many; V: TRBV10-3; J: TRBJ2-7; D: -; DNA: TGTGCCATCAGTGAGTCGACAGCCTACGAGCAGTACTTC; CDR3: CAISESTAYEQYF